Sequencing of this T cell receptor (beta chain) was carried out in a study of T cell repertoires in cytomegalovirus infection. In the study overall: Based on public TCR beta signatures, there were indications of CMV infection and of a matching HLA type. Study findings and constraints: Dominant in the ex vivo response were TCR beta clonotypes restricted by HLA-C and specific for CMV. Identification of carriers of CMV plus the relevant HLA was performed using cumulative public TCR beta family frequency.

TCRdb recomputed calls from the reads with MiXCR, one row per CDR3 protein. The repertoire holds fewer than 350,000 distinct CDR3 sequences, with roughly 16% as singletons. The CDR3 consists of 12 residues. Looked up from germline, CDR1 is MGHRA and CDR2 is YSYEKL. Trimming pared 3 bases from V and 7 bases from J, leaving 4 bases between. Of note for this clonotype: The antigen is not known.

The TCR was taken from a human donor in good health (CMV status not recorded). Some clones in this sample may be carry-over from other donors' samples. The sample comprised PBMCs. The chain employs TRBV4-1 and TRBJ1-6; D remains ambiguous. The CDR3 DNA sequence: TGCGCCAGCAGCCATGGGAATTCACCCCTCCACTTT. Encoded protein: CASSHGNSPLHF.